One and the same sample provided the 5 T cell receptor beta chains below, sequenced in a study of cytomegalovirus exposure and HLA in healthy donors. It was with 60 Vbeta and 13 Jbeta primers that the PCR ran. Assay used: immunoSEQ multiplex PCR; TCRdb lists only in-frame clones, some missing. The sample lists 120,000 or so clones; 60% to 80% were seen once. Material: PBMCs. The receptor set was obtained from a man aged 25 to 40 in good health and CMV-seronegative.

J is TRBJ2-7 and V is TRBV7-8; 8 bases are a match to TRBD2. V shed 2 bases, J shed 3 bases, and the junction held 6 bases outside the gene matches. The CDR3 is 15 amino acids. CDR1 is SGHVS, CDR2 FQNEAQ, per germline. The CDR3 DNA reads as TGTGCCAGCAGCTTAAGAGGCGGGGGGATCTACGAGCAGTACTTC. It is translated as CASSLRGGGIYEQYF.

CDR3 residues: CASSESGLGGTEAFF. The DNA for the CDR3 is TGCGCCAGCAGCGAATCAGGGTTGGGAGGCACTGAAGCTTTCTTT. The chain links TRBV5-1 to TRBJ1-1, with a weak D call TRBD1 (5 bases). V lost 4 bases, J lost 4 bases, and 17 bases lay in between. Germline assignment: CDR1 SGHRS and CDR2 YFSETQ. The CDR3 covers 15 residues.

This chain uses TRBV19 with TRBJ1-3; no clear D gene. This CDR3 region has 15 residues. The V gene's germline CDR1 is LNHDA and CDR2 SQIVND (reference sequence). Trimming shortened V by 7 bases and J by 0 bases, and 13 bases separated the two germline ends. Here the CDR3 DNA reads TGTGCCAGTACGGTAGACTTAGCCTCTGGAAACACCATATATTTT. Residues: CASTVDLASGNTIYF.

This clone was recorded once. The genes are TRBV9 and TRBJ2-7; 10 nucleotides match TRBD2. The CDR3 has 15 residues. The germline V gene encodes CDR1 SGDLS and CDR2 YYNGEE. V shed 2 bases and J 2 bases; nucleotides not matched to a gene: 4. The CDR3 region is CASSVSGGQAYEQYF. CDR3 coding DNA: TGTGCCAGCAGCGTTAGCGGGGGGCAAGCCTACGAGCAGTACTTC.

The chain combines TRBV27 with TRBJ1-1; D possibly corresponds to TRBD1 (6 bases). Between the trimmed V and J ends, which lost 6 bases and 3 bases, there was a span of 11 bases. Per the germline V gene, CDR1 is MNHEY and CDR2 is SMNVEV (reference sequence). The CDR3 runs 13 residues. CDR3 protein: CASRWTVDTEAFF. Here the CDR3 DNA reads TGTGCCAGCAGGTGGACAGTGGACACTGAAGCTTTCTTT.